Sequencing of this T cell receptor beta chain was carried out in a study of post-analysis software for immune sequencing data. Unique molecular identifiers tagged the TCR beta cDNA libraries. One entry per CDR3 protein, called by TCRdb with MiXCR from the PCR reads. Altogether roughly 150,000 distinct CDR3 sequences are present, around 36% being singletons, with the ten largest covering over 25%. A few counts support this clonotype. The CDR3 covers 12 residues. V lost 8 bases and J 8 bases, leaving 12 bases between the germline ends. Germline CDR1 is MNHEY and CDR2 is SVGEGT. The chain has TRBV6-2 or TRBV6-3 and TRBJ1-4; no clear D. The origin of this receptor is a girl between 5 and 17 years old with multiple sclerosis. This specimen was blood, taken after autologous hematopoietic stem cell transplantation. CDR3 sequence (DNA): TGTGCCAGCGCCGACCGGGCCGAAAAACTGTTTTTT. Encoded protein: CASADRAEKLFF.